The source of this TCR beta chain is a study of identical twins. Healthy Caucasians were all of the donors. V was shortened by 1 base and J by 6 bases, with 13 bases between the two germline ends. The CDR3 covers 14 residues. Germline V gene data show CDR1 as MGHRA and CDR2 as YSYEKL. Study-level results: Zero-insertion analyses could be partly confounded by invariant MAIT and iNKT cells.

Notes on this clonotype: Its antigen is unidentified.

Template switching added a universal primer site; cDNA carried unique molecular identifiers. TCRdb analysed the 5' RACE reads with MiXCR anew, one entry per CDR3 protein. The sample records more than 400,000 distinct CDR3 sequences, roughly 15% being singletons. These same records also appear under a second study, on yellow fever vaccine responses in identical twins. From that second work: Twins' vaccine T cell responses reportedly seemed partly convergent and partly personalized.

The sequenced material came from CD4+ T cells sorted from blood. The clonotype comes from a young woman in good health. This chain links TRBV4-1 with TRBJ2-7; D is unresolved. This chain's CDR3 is CASSQGWQSSEQYF. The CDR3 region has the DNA TGCGCCAGCAGCCAAGGTTGGCAGTCAAGCGAGCAGTACTTC.